The 17 T cell receptor beta chains listed next were all sequenced from one sample in a study of blood T cell repertoires in COVID-19 (dated by TCRdb to 2018 to 2020). The library was produced with the immunoSEQ multiplex PCR assay. TCRdb limited this immuneACCESS table to in-frame rearrangements with V and J called. A share of clones is missing; checked studies link under half to unresolved V genes, and the rest is unexplained. Present in this sample are approximately 350,000 clones, around four fifths of which were seen just once. The top ten clonotypes cover almost 3% of the sample. Specimen: peripheral blood. The receptors were gathered from a young man with active or convalescent COVID-19.

J is TRBJ1-2 and V is TRBV28; D ambiguous. V dropped 2 bases and J dropped 6 bases, with 10 bases sitting between them. CDR3 size: 13 residues. Germline assignment: CDR1 MDHEN and CDR2 SYDVKM. The CDR3 loop reads CASSLERRHGYTF. The CDR3 nucleotides read TGTGCCAGCAGTTTAGAGAGGCGCCATGGCTACACCTTC.

This clone appeared once. The chain combines TRBV11-2 with TRBJ2-7, with unresolved D. Trimming left V 0 bases short and J 3 bases short, with 9 bases between. CDR1 and CDR2 (germline): SGHAT, FQNNGV. CDR3 length: 14 residues. The CDR3 is CASSLERTNYEQYF. The CDR3 bases are TGTGCCAGCAGCTTAGAACGCACAAACTACGAGCAGTACTTC.

The chain combines TRBV25-1 with TRBJ2-1, with 7 bases aligning to TRBD2. The length of the CDR3 is 16 residues. The V gene's germline CDR1 is MGHDK and CDR2 SYGVNS. J gave up 0 bases and V 3 bases, and 5 bases lay outside the gene matches. CDR3 nucleotides: TGTGCCAGCAGTGAGCCTGGCGGGGGCTCCTACAATGAGCAGTTCTTC. As protein: CASSEPGGGSYNEQFF.

This clone occurred many times. V gene TRBV28 combines with J gene TRBJ1-5, with D maybe TRBD1 (6 bases). The CDR3 is 16 amino acids. The germline V and J ends were trimmed by 1 base and 5 bases, with 15 bases remaining between them. Germline CDR1 and CDR2: MDHEN and SYDVKM. This CDR3 reads CASSLFAGADYQPQHF. CDR3 in DNA: TGTGCCAGCAGTTTATTTGCAGGGGCCGACTATCAGCCCCAGCATTTT.

A single count supports this clone. The chain combines TRBV27 with TRBJ2-1; 11 positions match TRBD2. V lost 3 bases, J lost 5 bases, and 6 bases stayed unmatched. The V gene's germline CDR1 is MNHEY and CDR2 SMNVEV (reference sequence). The CDR3 loop spans 16 amino acids. The CDR3 DNA reads as TGTGCCAGCAGTTTCCTTAGCGGGAGGGCTAACAATGAGCAGTTCTTC. Translating it yields CASSFLSGRANNEQFF.

The chain combines TRBV5-6 with TRBJ2-7; 10 nucleotides align to TRBD1. Trimming removed 0 bases from V and 5 bases from J; junction bases left unmatched: 2. CDR1 and CDR2 (germline): SGHDT, YYEEEE. The CDR3 covers 14 residues. The CDR3: CASSLDGQGDEQYF. The CDR3 DNA reads TGTGCCAGCAGCTTGGACGGACAGGGGGACGAGCAGTACTTC.

This sequence joins TRBV6-7 and TRBJ1-5; tentative D call: TRBD1 (5 bases). TRBV6-7 is an open reading frame, and its role is uncertain. V lost 4 bases and J 1 base, leaving 11 bases between the germline ends. CDR3 size: 15 residues. CDR3 in DNA: TGTGCCAGCAGTTTACAAACAGGAAGCAATCAGCCCCAGCATTTT. Its translation is CASSLQTGSNQPQHF.

The chain joins TRBV10-2 to TRBJ2-2; possibly TRBD2 for D (7 bases). Germline values: CDR1 WSHSY, CDR2 SAAADI. V lost 6 bases and J lost 4, with 12 bases in between. The CDR3 extends over 14 amino acids. CDR3 DNA sequence: TGCGCCAGCAGCCGGGGGGCCACCACCGGGGAGCTGTTTTTT. The encoded protein is CASSRGATTGELFF.

The chain is built from TRBV18 and TRBJ1-2, with 11 bases lining up with TRBD1. The CDR3 extends over 16 amino acids. The ends lost 4 bases at V and 6 bases at J; junction bases unmatched: 10. Germline V CDR1 and CDR2: KGHSH, LQKENI. CDR3 sequence: CASSQQEGTGGNGYTF. For the CDR3, the DNA is TGTGCCAGCTCACAACAGGAGGGGACAGGGGGAAATGGCTACACCTTC.

The V gene is TRBV11-2, the J gene TRBJ1-4; perhaps TRBD1 as D (6 bases). CDR3 length equals 14 residues. CDR1 and CDR2 (germline): SGHAT, FQNNGV. Trimming removed 6 bases at V and 8 bases at J, with 16 bases between. The CDR3 protein is CASRGQRNLEKLFF. CDR3 sequence (DNA): TGTGCCAGCAGAGGACAGCGAAACTTAGAAAAACTGTTTTTT.

The chain joins TRBV11-3 to TRBJ2-1; 10 nucleotides line up with TRBD2. Unmatched junction bases numbered 22, after V lost 4 bases and J lost 7 bases. The CDR3 covers 20 residues. Germline lookup yields CDR1 SGHNT and CDR2 YENEEA. CDR3 amino acids: CASSSPGESGGARIWNEQFF. CDR3 bases: TGTGCCAGCAGCTCCCCTGGGGAAAGCGGGGGGGCACGGATTTGGAATGAGCAGTTCTTC.

This chain links TRBV18 with TRBJ1-2, with D hard to call. This CDR3 comprises 14 residues. The V gene lost 9 bases and the J gene lost 4 bases, with 18 bases spanning the gap. The germline V gene has CDR1 KGHSH and CDR2 LQKENI. CDR3 DNA: TGTGCCAGTTCTCCCGAGGGAGGGCCCTATGGCTACACCTTC. This gives the protein CASSPEGGPYGYTF.

This chain joins TRBV7-2 and TRBJ2-2; possibly TRBD2 for D (6 bases). The ends were cut back, 5 bases at V and 1 base at J, with 11 bases in the middle. This CDR3 is 15 amino acids long. Germline-derived CDR1 and CDR2 are SGHTA and FQGNSA. DNA for the CDR3: TGTGCCAGCAGCCCGGGGCGGGGGAACACCGGGGAGCTGTTTTTT. It specifies CASSPGRGNTGELFF.

This chain joins TRBV5-5 and TRBJ1-1, with D unclear. The CDR3 runs to 15 residues. CDR1 SGHKS and CDR2 YYEKEE come from the germline V gene (reference sequence). V lost 2 bases, J lost 4 bases, and 15 bases lay in between. The CDR3: CASSFRPTEGTEAFF. The CDR3 region has the DNA TGTGCCAGCAGCTTTCGCCCCACAGAGGGCACTGAAGCTTTCTTT.

This chain connects TRBV3-1 (or the pseudogene TRBV3-2) to TRBJ1-1; maybe TRBD1 (6 bases). This CDR3 is built from 19 residues. The V gene's germline CDR1 is LGHDT and CDR2 YNNKEL (reference sequence). Between the trimmed V and J ends, which lost 1 base and 5 bases, there was a span of 26 bases. For the CDR3, the DNA is TGTGCCAGCAGCCAAGTTGGTGGGAGGGGGTCAGTTCTTCCGACTGAAGCTTTCTTT. Protein sequence: CASSQVGGRGSVLPTEAFF.

The genes are TRBV6-5 and TRBJ2-1; perhaps TRBD2 as D (5 bases). This CDR3 is 14 amino acids long. Between the trimmed V and J ends, which lost 5 bases and 9 bases, there was a span of 17 bases. Germline V gives CDR1 MNHEY, CDR2 SVGAGI. CDR3 amino acids: CASSPGSPGVEQFF. The DNA of the CDR3 is TGTGCCAGCAGTCCCGGGTCTCCCGGGGTTGAGCAGTTCTTC.

The genes are TRBV20-1 and TRBJ1-5; 7 bases are shared with TRBD1. The junction had 9 bases not matched to a gene; V was cut back by 3 bases and J by 4 bases. Germline values: CDR1 DFQATT, CDR2 SNEGSKA (reference sequence). CDR3 length equals 15 residues. CDR3 DNA sequence: TGCAGTGCTAGTTACAGGGGAAGCCCAAATCAGCCCCAGCATTTT. This translates into CSASYRGSPNQPQHF.